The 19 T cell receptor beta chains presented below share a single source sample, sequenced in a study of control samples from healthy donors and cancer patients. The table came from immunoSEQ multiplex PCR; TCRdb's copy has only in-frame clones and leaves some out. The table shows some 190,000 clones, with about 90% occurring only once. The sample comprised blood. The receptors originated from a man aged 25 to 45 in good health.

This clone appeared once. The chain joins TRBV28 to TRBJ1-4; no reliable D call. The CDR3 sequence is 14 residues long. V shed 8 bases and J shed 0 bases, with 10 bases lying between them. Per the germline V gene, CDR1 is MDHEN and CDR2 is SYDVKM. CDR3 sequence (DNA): TGTGCCAGCGGGTTTAGTGCAACTAATGAAAAACTGTTTTTT. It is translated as CASGFSATNEKLFF.

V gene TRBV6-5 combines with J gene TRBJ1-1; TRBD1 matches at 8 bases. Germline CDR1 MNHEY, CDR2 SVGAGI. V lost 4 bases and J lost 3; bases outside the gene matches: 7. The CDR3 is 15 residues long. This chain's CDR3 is CASSFGQGGDTEAFF. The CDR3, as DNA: TGTGCCAGCAGTTTTGGACAGGGTGGGGACACTGAAGCTTTCTTT.

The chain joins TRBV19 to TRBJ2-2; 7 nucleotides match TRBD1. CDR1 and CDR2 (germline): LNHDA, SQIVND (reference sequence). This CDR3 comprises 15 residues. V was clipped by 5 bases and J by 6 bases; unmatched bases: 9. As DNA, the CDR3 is TGTGCCAGTAGTTTGGACAGGTCCTTCTCCGGGGAGCTGTTTTTT. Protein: CASSLDRSFSGELFF. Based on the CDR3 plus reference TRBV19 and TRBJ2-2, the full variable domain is DGGITQSPKYLFRKEGQNVTLSCEQNLNHDAMYWYRQDPGQGLRLIYYSQIVNDFQKGDIAEGYSVSREKKESFPLTVTSAQKNPTAFYLCASSLDRSFSGELFFGEGSRLTVL.

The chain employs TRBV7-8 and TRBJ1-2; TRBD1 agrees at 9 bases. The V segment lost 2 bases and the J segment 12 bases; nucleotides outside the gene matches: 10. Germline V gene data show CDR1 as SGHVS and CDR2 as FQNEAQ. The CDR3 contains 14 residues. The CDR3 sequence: CASSLSSPGTGNTF. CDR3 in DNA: TGTGCCAGCAGCTTATCCTCCCCCGGGACAGGGAACACCTTC.

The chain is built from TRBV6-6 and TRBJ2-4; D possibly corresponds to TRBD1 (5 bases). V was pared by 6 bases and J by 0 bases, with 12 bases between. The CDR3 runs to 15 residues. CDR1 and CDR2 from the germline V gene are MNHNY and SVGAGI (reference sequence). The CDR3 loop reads CASSLRQIAKNIQYF. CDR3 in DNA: TGTGCCAGCAGCTTACGACAGATAGCCAAAAACATTCAGTACTTC.

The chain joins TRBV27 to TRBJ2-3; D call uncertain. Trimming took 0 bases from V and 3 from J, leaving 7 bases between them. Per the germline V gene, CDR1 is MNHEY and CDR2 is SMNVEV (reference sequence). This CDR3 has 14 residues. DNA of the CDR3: TGTGCCAGCAGTTTATCCTGGGGAACAGATACGCAGTATTTT. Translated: CASSLSWGTDTQYF.

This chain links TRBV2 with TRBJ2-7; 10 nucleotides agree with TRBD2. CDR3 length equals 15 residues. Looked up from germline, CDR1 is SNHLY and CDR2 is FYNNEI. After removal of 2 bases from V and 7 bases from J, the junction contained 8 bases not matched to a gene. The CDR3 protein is CASSEMLAGAGEQYF. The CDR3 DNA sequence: TGTGCCAGCAGTGAAATGCTAGCGGGGGCGGGGGAGCAGTACTTC.

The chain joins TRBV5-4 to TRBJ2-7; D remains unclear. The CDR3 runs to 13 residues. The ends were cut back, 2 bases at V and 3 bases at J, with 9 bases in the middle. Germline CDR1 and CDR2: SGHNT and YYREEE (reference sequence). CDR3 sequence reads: CASSFRPLYEQYF. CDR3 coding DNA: TGTGCCAGCAGCTTCCGCCCTCTCTACGAGCAGTACTTC. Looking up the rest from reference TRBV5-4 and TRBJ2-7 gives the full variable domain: ETGVTQSPTHLIKTRGQQVTLRCSSQSGHNTVSWYQQALGQGPQFIFQYYREEENGRGNFPPRFSGLQFPNYSSELNVNALELDDSALYLCASSFRPLYEQYFGPGTRLTVT.

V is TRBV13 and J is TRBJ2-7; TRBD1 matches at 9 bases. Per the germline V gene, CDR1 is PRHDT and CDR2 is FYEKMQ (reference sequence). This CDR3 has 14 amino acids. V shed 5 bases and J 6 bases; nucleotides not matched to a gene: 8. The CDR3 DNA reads TGTGCCAGCAGCCCCTGGGACAGGGCGGCCGAGCAGTACTTC. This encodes CASSPWDRAAEQYF.

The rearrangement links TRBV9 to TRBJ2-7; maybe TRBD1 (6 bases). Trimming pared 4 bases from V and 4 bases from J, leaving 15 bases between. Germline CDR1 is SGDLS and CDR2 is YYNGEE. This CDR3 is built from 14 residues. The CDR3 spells CASSPRGAVYEQYF. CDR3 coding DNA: TGTGCCAGCAGCCCCAGGGGTGCTGTATACGAGCAGTACTTC.

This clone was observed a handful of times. CDR3 nucleotide sequence: TGTGCCAGCAGCCCCCAGGGGACAGCTACGCACTTCTTT. This codes for CASSPQGTATHFF. The chain links TRBV7-8 to TRBJ1-1, with 7 bases identical to TRBD1. The CDR3 length is 13 residues. Trimming removed 5 bases from V and 14 bases from J; junction bases left unmatched: 14. CDR1 is SGHVS, CDR2 FQNEAQ, per germline.

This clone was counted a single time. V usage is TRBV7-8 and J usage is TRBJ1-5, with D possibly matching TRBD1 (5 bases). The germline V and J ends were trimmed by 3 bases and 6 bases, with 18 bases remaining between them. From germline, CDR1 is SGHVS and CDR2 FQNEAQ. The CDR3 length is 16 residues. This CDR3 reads CASSFATGAWGQPQHF. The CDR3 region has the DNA TGTGCCAGCAGCTTTGCGACCGGGGCCTGGGGTCAGCCCCAGCATTTT.

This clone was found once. CDR3 sequence reads: CASSLVSSYNEQFF. CDR3 nucleotide sequence: TGTGCCAGCAGCTTAGTCTCATCCTACAATGAGCAGTTCTTC. The chain recombines TRBV7-2 with TRBJ2-1, with D hard to call. This CDR3 is built from 14 residues. The germline gives CDR1 SGHTA, CDR2 FQGNSA. The ends were cut back, 1 base at V and 1 base at J, with 5 bases in the middle.

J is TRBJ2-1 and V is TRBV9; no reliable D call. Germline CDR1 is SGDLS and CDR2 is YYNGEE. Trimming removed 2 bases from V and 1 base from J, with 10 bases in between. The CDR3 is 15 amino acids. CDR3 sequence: CASSVSYGSYNEQFF. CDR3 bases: TGTGCCAGCAGCGTTTCATACGGTTCCTACAATGAGCAGTTCTTC.

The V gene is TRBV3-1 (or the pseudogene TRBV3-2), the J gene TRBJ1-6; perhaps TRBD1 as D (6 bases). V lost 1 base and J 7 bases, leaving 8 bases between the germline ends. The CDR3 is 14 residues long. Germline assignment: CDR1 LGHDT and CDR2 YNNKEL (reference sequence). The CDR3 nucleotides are TGTGCCAGCAGCCAAGGGGGGCACAATTCACCCCTCCACTTT. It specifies CASSQGGHNSPLHF.

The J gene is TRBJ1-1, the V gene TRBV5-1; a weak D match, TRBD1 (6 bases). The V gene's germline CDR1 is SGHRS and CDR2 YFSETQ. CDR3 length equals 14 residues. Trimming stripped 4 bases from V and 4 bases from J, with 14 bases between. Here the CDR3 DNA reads TGCGCCAGCAGCCCAAGGGGGGGGACCACTGAAGCTTTCTTT. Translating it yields CASSPRGGTTEAFF.

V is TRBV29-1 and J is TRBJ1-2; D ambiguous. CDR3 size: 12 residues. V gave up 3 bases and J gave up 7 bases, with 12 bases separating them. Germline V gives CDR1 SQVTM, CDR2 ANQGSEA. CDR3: CSVDSGFVGYTF. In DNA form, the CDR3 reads TGCAGCGTTGACTCCGGGTTTGTTGGCTACACCTTC. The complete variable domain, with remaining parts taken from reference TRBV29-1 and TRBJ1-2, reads SAVISQKPSRDICQRGTSLTIQCQVDSQVTMMFWYRQQPGQSLTLIATANQGSEATYESGFVIDKFPISRPNLTFSTLTVSNMSPEDSSIYLCSVDSGFVGYTFGSGTRLTVV.

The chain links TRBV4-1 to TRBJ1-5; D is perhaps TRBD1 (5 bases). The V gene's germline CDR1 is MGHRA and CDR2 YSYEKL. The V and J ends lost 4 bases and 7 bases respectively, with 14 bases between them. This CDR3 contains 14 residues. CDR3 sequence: CASSPGVRGQPQHF. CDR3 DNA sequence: TGCGCCAGCAGCCCAGGTGTAAGGGGACAGCCCCAGCATTTT.

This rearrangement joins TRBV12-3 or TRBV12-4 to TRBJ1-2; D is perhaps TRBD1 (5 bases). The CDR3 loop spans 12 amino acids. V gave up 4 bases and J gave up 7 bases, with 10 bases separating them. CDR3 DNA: TGTGCCAGCAGTTACCCAGGGCTTGGCTACACCTTC. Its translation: CASSYPGLGYTF.